This TCR beta chain was recorded in a study of beta chain features in type 1 diabetes. The sample holds many counts of this clone. Antigen: not known. A CD45RO/CCR7/CD25/CD127/CD95/CD27 panel sorted naive, central memory, regulatory and stem cell-like memory CD4+ cells. Isolated RNA was reverse transcribed in full, so expressed TCRB transcripts were sequenced. Generated by immunoSEQ multiplex PCR, the TCRdb table keeps only in-frame clones and is missing some. The table shows almost 350,000 clones, with around 8% occurring only once. Study results and caveats: Shortening that was moderate but significant affected the TCRB CDR3s of Type 1 diabetes patients in all four CD4+ subsets. Among type 1 diabetes patients, VDJ junctions had fewer insertions and more deletions.

The sample taken for sequencing was central memory CD4+ T cells from blood. The TCR comes from a woman younger than 30 in good health.

The CDR3 sequence: CASSSGSTNEQFF. The CDR3 region has the DNA TGCGCCAGCAGCTCCGGGTCCACTAATGAGCAGTTCTTC. The chain couples TRBV5-1 to TRBJ2-1; D ambiguous. Germline CDR1 is SGHRS and CDR2 is YFSETQ. V lost 3 bases and J 7 bases, leaving 11 bases between the germline ends. This CDR3 comprises 13 residues.